This T cell receptor beta chain stems from a study of blood T cell repertoires in COVID-19. Across the study: T cells, B-cell-depleted T cells, or PBMCs provided the cDNA or gDNA that served as material.

Assay used: immunoSEQ multiplex PCR; TCRdb lists only in-frame clones, some missing. In the table there are around 300,000 clones, about nine tenths of which are singletons. V was trimmed by 0 bases and J by 5 bases, leaving 14 bases between them. The germline V gene has CDR1 SGDLS and CDR2 YYNGEE. The CDR3 contains 15 residues. Source material: peripheral blood. The TCR originated in a woman aged 30 to 39 with active or convalescent COVID-19. The rearrangement joins TRBV9 to TRBJ2-5; D is uncertain. The CDR3 spells CASSVGSTTRETQYF. CDR3 DNA: TGTGCCAGCAGCGTAGGGTCCACTACCCGGGAGACCCAGTACTTC.